The present T cell receptor beta chain was sequenced within a study of shared clonotypes between healthy human individuals. Clones were read by immunoSEQ multiplex PCR, and TCRdb kept only the in-frame ones, dropping some. Of hundreds of thousands of clones listed, around 72% are singletons. Study results and limitations: Non-shared clonotypes were found to have lower generation probabilities than the clonotypes that were shared by all four of the sorted-subset donors.

About this clone: The antigen is not known.

Germline loops: CDR1 SGHRS, CDR2 YFSETQ. Trimming removed 2 bases from V and 6 bases from J; junction bases left unmatched: 4. This CDR3 comprises 13 residues. Source material: memory CD4+ T cells sorted from blood. Sample subset: CD45RA-negative fraction. The V call is TRBV5-1, the J call TRBJ1-2, with 7 bases fitting TRBD1. The source of this sequence is a woman under 40 in good health. The CDR3 coding sequence is TGCGCCAGCAGCTTCGACAGGGTCGATGGCTACACCTTC. This sequence encodes CASSFDRVDGYTF.